These 10 T cell receptor beta chains share one sample of origin, sequenced in a study of T cell responses to AZD1222 COVID-19 vaccine. Profiled with immunoSEQ multiplex PCR; TCRdb holds only in-frame clones, not every one. Of about 130,000 clones in the sample, about 88% were seen once. Sample: peripheral blood, taken on day 0 of AZD1222 vaccination. The source is an adult in good health.

V usage is TRBV20-1 and J usage is TRBJ1-2; a possible D gene is TRBD1 (5 bases). Germline V gives CDR1 DFQATT, CDR2 SNEGSKA (reference sequence). V was trimmed by 6 bases and J by 3 bases, leaving 8 bases between them. The CDR3 loop spans 11 amino acids. CDR3 nucleotides: TGCAGTGCCCGGGACGACTATGGCTACACCTTC. Translating gives CSARDDYGYTF.

The CDR3 is CASSASGSSYNEQFF. CDR3 nucleotide sequence: TGTGCCAGCAGCGCTAGCGGGAGCTCCTACAATGAGCAGTTCTTC. The V and J genes are TRBV2 and TRBJ2-1; the match to TRBD2 covers 10 bases. The CDR3 totals 15 residues. Germline V lookup: CDR1 SNHLY, CDR2 FYNNEI. J gave up 0 bases and V 6 bases, and 2 bases lay outside the gene matches. Filled out from reference TRBV2 and TRBJ2-1, the complete variable domain reads EPEVTQTPSHQVTQMGQEVILRCVPISNHLYFYWYRQILGQKVEFLVSFYNNEISEKSEIFDDQFSVERPDGSNFTLKIRSTKLEDSAMYFCASSASGSSYNEQFFGPGTRLTVL.

The chain is built from TRBV7-9 and TRBJ1-1, with TRBD1 as a possible D gene (5 bases). This CDR3 spans 17 amino acids. Germline lookup yields CDR1 SEHNR and CDR2 FQNEAQ (reference sequence). The V end lost 5 bases, the J end lost 7 bases, and 26 bases lay between the germline ends. The CDR3 nucleotides read TGTGCCAGCAGCCCAACCTTCACCGGGACTGGGATACTTGAAGCTTTCTTT. Translated: CASSPTFTGTGILEAFF.

In nucleotides, the CDR3 is TGTGCCAGCGGCACAGACTCGGAGGGAAACACCATATATTTT. This sequence encodes CASGTDSEGNTIYF. V gene TRBV7-9 combines with J gene TRBJ1-3; D remains unclear. CDR1 is SEHNR and CDR2 is FQNEAQ in the germline V gene (reference sequence). The CDR3 loop spans 14 amino acids. Trimming cost V 8 bases and J 4 bases, with 15 bases left between them.

This clone was observed a few times. The V call is TRBV19, the J call TRBJ2-3, with TRBD1 as a possible D gene (6 bases). This CDR3 is built from 13 residues. CDR1 is LNHDA and CDR2 is SQIVND in the germline V gene (reference sequence). The ends were cut back, 5 bases at V and 8 bases at J, with 14 bases in the middle. The CDR3 DNA is TGTGCCAGTAGTTTCCCGGTACAGGGTACGCAGTATTTT. It yields the protein CASSFPVQGTQYF.

The V and J genes are TRBV7-8 and TRBJ1-2; no reliable D call. V was shortened by 3 bases and J by 6 bases, with 20 bases between the two germline ends. The CDR3 spans 16 residues. The germline V gene encodes CDR1 SGHVS and CDR2 FQNEAQ. The CDR3 coding sequence is TGTGCCAGCAGCTTTATTCGCCGGGGAACAGCGGATGGCTACACCTTC. Protein sequence: CASSFIRRGTADGYTF.

The rearrangement uses TRBV3-1 (or the pseudogene TRBV3-2) and TRBJ1-6, with TRBD1 as a possible D gene (6 bases). Germline assignment: CDR1 LGHDT and CDR2 YNNKEL (reference sequence). The CDR3 is 14 residues long. The V gene lost 2 bases and the J gene lost 7 bases, with 9 bases spanning the gap. CDR3 sequence (DNA): TGTGCCAGCAGCCAACAGGGGCAAAATTCACCCCTCCACTTT. Translated: CASSQQGQNSPLHF.

The chain has TRBV19 and TRBJ1-6; D not resolved. Germline loops: CDR1 LNHDA, CDR2 SQIVND (reference sequence). This CDR3 is 16 amino acids long. V was shortened by 5 bases and J by 6 bases, with 17 bases between the two germline ends. CDR3 DNA: TGTGCCAGTAGTTCGGCTCTGGTGGGTGGTAATTCACCCCTCCACTTT. This sequence encodes CASSSALVGGNSPLHF.

This chain links TRBV6-5 with TRBJ1-4; TRBD1 aligns across 10 bases. CDR3 length: 14 residues. CDR1 is MNHEY, CDR2 SVGAGI, per germline. The J segment lost 7 bases and the V segment lost 6 bases, leaving 5 bases of the junction unmatched. CDR3 DNA sequence: TGTGCCAGCAGCAGGACAGGGGGTGGTGAAAAACTGTTTTTT. Amino acids: CASSRTGGGEKLFF.

This chain joins TRBV19 and TRBJ2-3, with a possible D match to TRBD1 (6 bases). This CDR3 is built from 17 residues. Germline lookup yields CDR1 LNHDA and CDR2 SQIVND (reference sequence). V was cut by 2 bases and J by 2 bases, with 17 bases left in between. CDR3: CASSIRAGAGLTDTQYF. The CDR3 DNA follows: TGTGCCAGTAGTATAAGGGCAGGGGCAGGCCTCACAGATACGCAGTATTTT.